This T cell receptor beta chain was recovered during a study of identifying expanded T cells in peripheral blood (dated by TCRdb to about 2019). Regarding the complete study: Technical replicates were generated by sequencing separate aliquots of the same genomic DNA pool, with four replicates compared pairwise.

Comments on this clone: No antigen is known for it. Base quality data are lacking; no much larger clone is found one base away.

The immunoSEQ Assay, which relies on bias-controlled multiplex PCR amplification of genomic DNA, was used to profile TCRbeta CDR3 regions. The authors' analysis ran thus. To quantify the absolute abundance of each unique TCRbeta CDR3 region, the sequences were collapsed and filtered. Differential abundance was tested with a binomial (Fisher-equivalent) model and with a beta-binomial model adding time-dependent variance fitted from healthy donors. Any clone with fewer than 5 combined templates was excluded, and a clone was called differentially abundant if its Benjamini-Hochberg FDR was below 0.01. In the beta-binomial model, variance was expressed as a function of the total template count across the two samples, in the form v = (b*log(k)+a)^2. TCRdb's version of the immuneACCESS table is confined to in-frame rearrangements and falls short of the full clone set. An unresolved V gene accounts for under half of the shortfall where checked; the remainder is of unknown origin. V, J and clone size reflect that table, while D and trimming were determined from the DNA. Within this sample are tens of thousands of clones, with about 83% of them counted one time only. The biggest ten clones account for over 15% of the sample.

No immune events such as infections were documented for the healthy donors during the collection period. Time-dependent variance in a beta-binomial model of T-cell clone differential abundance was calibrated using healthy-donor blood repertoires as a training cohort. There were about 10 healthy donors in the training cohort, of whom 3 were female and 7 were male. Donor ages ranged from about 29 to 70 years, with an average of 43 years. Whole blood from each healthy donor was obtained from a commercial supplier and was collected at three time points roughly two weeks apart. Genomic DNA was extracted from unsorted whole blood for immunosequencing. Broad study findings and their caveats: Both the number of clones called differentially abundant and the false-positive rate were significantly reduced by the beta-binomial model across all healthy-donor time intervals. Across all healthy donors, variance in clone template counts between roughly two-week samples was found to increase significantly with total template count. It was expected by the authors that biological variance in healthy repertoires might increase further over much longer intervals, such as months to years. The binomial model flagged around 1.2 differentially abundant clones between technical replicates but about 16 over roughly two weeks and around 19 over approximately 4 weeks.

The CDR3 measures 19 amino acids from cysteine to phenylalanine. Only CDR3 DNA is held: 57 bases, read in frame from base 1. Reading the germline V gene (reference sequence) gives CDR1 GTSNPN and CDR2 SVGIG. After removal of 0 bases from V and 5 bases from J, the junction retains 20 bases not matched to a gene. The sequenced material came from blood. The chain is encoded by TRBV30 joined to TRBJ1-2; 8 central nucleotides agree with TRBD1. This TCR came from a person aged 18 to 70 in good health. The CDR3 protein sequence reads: CAWSVYGVRAGGARYGYTF. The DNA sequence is TGTGCCTGGAGTGTATATGGGGTTAGAGCAGGGGGCGCTCGGTATGGCTACACCTTC.